This TCR beta chain was documented in a study of OX40 agonist ivuxolimab in advanced cancers. Some background on the complete study: Ivuxolimab, which targeted the costimulatory receptor OX40 (CD134), was an agonistic, fully human IgG2 monoclonal antibody. The paper describes the monotherapy dose-escalation part (N of about 55 patients) of the phase I trial of ivuxolimab. Prior anti-PD-1, anti-PD-L1 or anti-CTLA-4 therapy was permitted, and 40% to 50% of dose-escalation patients had received checkpoint inhibitors. Among the roughly 54 dose-escalation patients, roughly 20 had hepatocellular carcinoma, around 15 melanoma, 9 renal cell carcinoma and 9 head and neck cancer. The point of sequencing TCRbeta in the periphery was to test whether ivuxolimab changed TCR sequence diversity and drove clonal T-cell expansion. In the dose-escalation cohort, around four fifths of patients were male, and the mean age was approximately 60 years, with a range of roughly 20 to 80. Intravenous ivuxolimab was administered to patients every 2 weeks at six dose levels: 0.01, 0.1, 0.3, 1.5, 3 and 10 mg/kg. Partial responses occurred in three dose-escalation patients, of whom one had hepatocellular carcinoma and two had cutaneous melanoma.

CDR3 length: 15 amino acids, cysteine to phenylalanine. This entry keeps only the CDR3 DNA: 45 bases, framed from base 1. Taken from the germline V gene, the CDR1 and CDR2 loops are SGHTA and FQGNSA. Relative to germline, V is 5 bases shorter and J is 2 bases shorter, with 15 bases between their ends. For sequencing of the TCRbeta CDR3 region, genomic DNA was extracted from the sorted cells. The immunoSEQ Assay was used to sequence the TCRbeta CDR3 regions. The table comes from immuneACCESS by way of TCRdb, which keeps in-frame sequences with V and J called. Part of the clones is missing from these tables; in studies checked, under half for an unresolved V gene and the rest for unknown reasons. The sample table records tens of thousands of clones; about 89% of these occur just once. 32% of the sample rests with the top ten. The trial excluded patients who had a history of autoimmune disease or were on systemic immunosuppression. Peripheral blood for TCR sequencing was drawn from every dose cohort at baseline, at cycle 4 day 1 and at cycle 7 day 1. The samples were drawn from a first-in-human, open-label, multicenter phase I dose-escalation trial of ivuxolimab. Adults with locally advanced or metastatic melanoma, renal cell carcinoma, hepatocellular carcinoma or head and neck squamous cell carcinoma were enrolled in the trial. Before TCR sequencing, CD4+ and CD8+ T cells were separately sorted from peripheral blood.

Paper-wide results and their limitations: In the 0.1-3.0 mg/kg groups, partial responders were among the patients with the lowest normalized peripheral clonal expansion, particularly in CD8+ T cells. Low levels of normalized T-cell clonal expansion were also seen in some patients who did not respond. Which antigens the clonally expanded peripheral T cells were specific for was not determined. After ivuxolimab, CD8+ T cells had more expanded clones than CD4+ T cells on average. At doses of 0.1 to 3.0 mg/kg, clonal expansion of both CD4+ and CD8+ blood T cells was observed from baseline to week 6.

Note on this clone: The specificity of this receptor is unknown. No much larger clonotype is one base removed from it; base qualities were not supplied.

The chain employs TRBV7-2 and TRBJ1-2; the D region possibly corresponds to TRBD1 (5 bases align). Source: CD4+ or CD8+ T cells sorted from blood, taken in a trial of the OX40 agonist ivuxolimab. This clonotype was obtained from an adult with an advanced solid tumor such as melanoma, head and neck, liver or kidney cancer. The CDR3 region has the sequence CASSPDSGENYGYTF. The nucleotides are TGTGCCAGCAGCCCAGACTCGGGGGAAAACTATGGCTACACCTTC.